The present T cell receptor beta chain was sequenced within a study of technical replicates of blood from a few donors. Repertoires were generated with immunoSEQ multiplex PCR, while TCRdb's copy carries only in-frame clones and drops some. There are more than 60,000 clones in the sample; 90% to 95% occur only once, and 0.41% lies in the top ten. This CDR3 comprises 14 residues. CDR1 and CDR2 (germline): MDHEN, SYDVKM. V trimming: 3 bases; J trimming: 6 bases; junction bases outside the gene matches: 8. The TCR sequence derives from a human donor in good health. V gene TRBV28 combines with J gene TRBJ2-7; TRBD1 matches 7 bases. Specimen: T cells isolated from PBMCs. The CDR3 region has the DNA TGTGCCAGCAGTTTCTGGTCCAGGGGGAGCGAGCAGTACTTC. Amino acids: CASSFWSRGSEQYF.